Listed below are T cell receptor beta chains from one sample, sequenced in a study of shared clonotypes between healthy human individuals. Clones were sequenced by immunoSEQ multiplex PCR, and TCRdb holds only the in-frame ones, with some missing. Among some 2,100,000 clones listed, nearly 97% were seen once. Sequencing was performed on naive CD4+ T cells sorted from blood. The receptors were sampled from a man aged 18 to 30 in good health. Both conserved end residues are part of each CDR3. Clone size is not always given. Where it is, it says once, few, many or a class for expanded clones.

cdr3_length clone_size j_call v_call cdr3_aa
15 . TRBJ1-6 TRBV5-5 CASSQGPGHNSPLHF
14 . TRBJ2-7 TRBV7-9 CASSWLAGRGEQYF
15 . TRBJ2-1 TRBV11-2 CASSRDRSPYNEQFF
15 . TRBJ2-3 TRBV5-1 CASSLGGASTDTQYF
15 . TRBJ1-6 TRBV9 CASSGPQGIVSPLHF
15 . TRBJ2-6 TRBV7-2 CASSPQVAGANVLTF
13 . TRBJ1-5 TRBV29-1 CSVKTGPNQPQHF
14 . TRBJ2-5 TRBV5-4 CASSLGLAQETQYF
13 once TRBJ2-2 TRBV5-4 CASSTRVTGELFF
15 once TRBJ1-1 TRBV6-1 CASSGEGGLNTEAFF
14 . TRBJ2-7 TRBV21-1 CASSSRYSPYEQYF
15 . TRBJ1-4 TRBV7-9 CASSQPGTAYEKLFF
13 . TRBJ1-5 TRBV11-2 CASSPGNNQPQHF
14 . TRBJ2-7 TRBV5-1 CASSWTGVSYEQYF
18 . TRBJ2-3 TRBV2 CASSEGGLAELSTDTQYF